The rows below give T cell receptor beta chains drawn from one sample of a study of T cell responses to AZD1222 COVID-19 vaccine. TCRdb keeps only in-frame clones here, not all; method: immunoSEQ multiplex PCR. The repertoire holds 120,000 or so clones, with over 85% as singletons. Sequenced material: peripheral blood, taken 28 days after the second AZD1222 dose. The receptor set was obtained from an adult who received the AZD1222 COVID-19 vaccine. Each CDR3 is given with its conserved first and last residue.

J gene | V gene | CDR3 protein
TRBJ2-5 | TRBV7-9 | CASSLAAGARAQETQYF
TRBJ1-2 | TRBV7-9 | CASSLGWDRNYGYTF
TRBJ2-3 | TRBV9 | CASSVASDTQYF
TRBJ1-2 | TRBV12-5 | CASGLVGEEGTF
TRBJ1-6 | TRBV20-1 | CSASSGQGNSPLHF
TRBJ1-1 | TRBV3-1/TRBV3-2 | CASSQGTGAEAFF
TRBJ1-3 | TRBV21-1 | CASRIHYSGNTIYF
TRBJ1-6 | TRBV27 | CASSLLVRGYSPLHF
TRBJ1-2 | TRBV4-1 | CASSQDQVSREEGYTF
TRBJ1-4 | TRBV4-3 | CASSQDLGQGRTSYEKLFF
TRBJ1-2 | TRBV9 | CASSPQGRGAYGYTF
TRBJ2-4 | TRBV4-1 | CASSPIAGGDIQYF
TRBJ2-7 | TRBV6-4 | CASSERGYEQYF
TRBJ2-3 | TRBV7-2 | CASSLDGSTDTQYF
TRBJ2-7 | TRBV19 | CASSSVGGSSYEQYF
TRBJ2-3 | TRBV5-1 | CASNYRGQDTQYF
TRBJ1-1 | TRBV5-4 | CASSSPRTPGVRLGTEAFF
TRBJ2-5 | TRBV7-2 | CASSLDRVTGETQYF
TRBJ1-6 | TRBV15 | CATSGPGHIRNSPLHF
TRBJ2-1 | TRBV28 | CASNPRTGVFVEQFF
TRBJ1-6 | TRBV6-5 | CASSYIRESPLHF
TRBJ2-7 | TRBV5-6 | CASSLAGGLYEQYF
TRBJ1-1 | TRBV5-1 | CASSFVTNTEAFF
TRBJ1-6 | TRBV9 | CASSPTVGTANSPLHF
TRBJ2-7 | TRBV29-1 | CSVEFPTESYEQYF